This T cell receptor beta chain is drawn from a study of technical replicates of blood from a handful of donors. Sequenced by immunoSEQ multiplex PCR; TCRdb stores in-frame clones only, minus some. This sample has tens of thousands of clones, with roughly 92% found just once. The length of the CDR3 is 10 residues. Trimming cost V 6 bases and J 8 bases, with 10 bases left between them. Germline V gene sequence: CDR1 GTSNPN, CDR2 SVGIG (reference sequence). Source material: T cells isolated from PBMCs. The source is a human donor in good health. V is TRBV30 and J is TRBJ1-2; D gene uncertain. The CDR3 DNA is TGTGCCTGTGAGGAGATGGGCTACACCTTC. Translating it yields CACEEMGYTF.